What follows are 16 T cell receptor beta chains derived from one specimen sequenced in a study of somatic mutations in cytotoxic T cells in rheumatoid arthritis. Clones were sequenced by immunoSEQ multiplex PCR, and TCRdb holds only the in-frame ones, with some missing. The table has around 16,000 clones, around 77% seen once. Sequences were obtained from CD8+ T cells sorted from blood. Source of these receptors: an adult with rheumatoid arthritis.

The V and J genes are TRBV4-2 and TRBJ2-5, with TRBD2 matching over 10 bases. This CDR3 region has 16 residues. Trimming at V came to 2 bases and at J to 2 bases, leaving 5 bases not matched to a gene. Germline CDR1 reads LGHNA; CDR2 reads YNFKEQ. CDR3 sequence reads: CASSQMTSGPQETQYF. The CDR3 DNA sequence: TGTGCCAGCAGCCAAATGACTAGCGGGCCGCAAGAGACCCAGTACTTC.

This chain connects TRBV6-1 to TRBJ1-1; TRBD1 matches at 9 bases. The CDR3 sequence is 15 residues long. Germline lookup yields CDR1 MNHNS and CDR2 SASEGT. The V and J ends lost 4 bases and 1 base, in that order; junction bases with no gene match: 4. CDR3 loop: CASSVWTGANTEAFF. The CDR3 DNA reads TGTGCCAGCAGTGTGTGGACAGGGGCGAACACTGAAGCTTTCTTT.

This clone was recorded only once. The CDR3 region is CASSPQGTNNQPQHF. The CDR3 DNA follows: TGTGCCAGCAGCCCCCAGGGGACCAACAATCAGCCCCAGCATTTT. V and J are TRBV6-5 and TRBJ1-5; a possible D gene is TRBD1 (6 bases). CDR3 length equals 15 residues. Trimming pared 6 bases from V and 3 bases from J, leaving 15 bases between. Germline V gene lookup returns CDR1 MNHEY and CDR2 SVGAGI.

CDR3 residues: CSVDRGDGYTF. DNA of the CDR3: TGCAGCGTTGATCGGGGAGATGGCTACACCTTC. The V and J genes are TRBV29-1 and TRBJ1-2; no clear D. Per the germline V gene, CDR1 is SQVTM and CDR2 is ANQGSEA. The CDR3 runs 11 residues. Trimming pared 3 bases from V and 6 bases from J, leaving 8 bases between.

The chain has TRBV6-1 and TRBJ1-5; TRBD1 is a possible D gene (6 bases). The V gene lost 2 bases and the J gene lost 2 bases, with 13 bases spanning the gap. Germline V gene lookup returns CDR1 MNHNS and CDR2 SASEGT. The CDR3 runs 16 residues. The CDR3 DNA sequence: TGTGCCAGCAGTGAATTCGGGGGGCAGGGCAATCAGCCCCAGCATTTT. Translation: CASSEFGGQGNQPQHF.

This clone is deemed medium-sized. The chain has TRBV19 and TRBJ1-2; a weak D match, TRBD1 (5 bases). Trimming stripped 7 bases from V and 0 bases from J, with 15 bases between. Germline V lookup: CDR1 LNHDA, CDR2 SQIVND (reference sequence). The CDR3 sequence is 15 residues long. Here the CDR3 reads CASTQWDGSNYGYTF. CDR3 nucleotide sequence: TGTGCCAGTACCCAATGGGACGGCTCTAACTATGGCTACACCTTC.

The chain's CDR3 is CASSVPGGPGPNQPQHF. CDR3 in DNA: TGTGCCAGCAGTGTCCCGGGGGGGCCAGGACCGAATCAGCCCCAGCATTTT. V is TRBV6-1 and J is TRBJ1-5; weak D call: TRBD1 (6 bases). Trimming took 4 bases from V and 4 from J, leaving 20 bases between them. This CDR3 spans 17 amino acids. The germline V gene encodes CDR1 MNHNS and CDR2 SASEGT.

V usage is TRBV6-1 and J usage is TRBJ1-5, with TRBD1 as a possible D gene (5 bases). Trimming took off 1 base at V and 6 bases at J, with 10 bases between the two ends. CDR3 size: 14 residues. In germline, CDR1 is MNHNS, CDR2 SASEGT. The CDR3 loop is CASSEGGEPQPQHF. CDR3 nucleotide sequence: TGTGCCAGCAGTGAAGGGGGGGAACCTCAGCCCCAGCATTTT.

The chain employs TRBV15 and TRBJ1-1; TRBD1 is a possible D gene (6 bases). The germline V and J ends were trimmed by 0 bases and 3 bases, with 8 bases remaining between them. The CDR3 has 14 amino acids. Germline V gene lookup returns CDR1 LNHNV and CDR2 YYDKDF (reference sequence). The CDR3 sequence: CATSRDGGHTEAFF. The CDR3 nucleotides are TGTGCCACCAGCAGAGATGGGGGCCACACTGAAGCTTTCTTT.

V is TRBV5-4 and J is TRBJ1-4; D not resolved. The V and J ends lost 0 bases and 4 bases respectively, with 4 bases between them. Germline assignment: CDR1 SGHNT and CDR2 YYREEE (reference sequence). The CDR3 consists of 13 residues. DNA for the CDR3: TGTGCCAGCAGCTTGGGAAATAATGAAAAACTGTTTTTT. Translated, it gives CASSLGNNEKLFF.

The chain carries TRBV28 and TRBJ1-4; 10 bases match TRBD1. V lost 6 bases, J lost 3 bases, and 10 bases stayed unmatched. Germline V gene sequence: CDR1 MDHEN, CDR2 SYDVKM. This CDR3 is built from 17 residues. This chain's CDR3 is CASRPPGQGTANEKLFF. CDR3 DNA: TGTGCCAGCAGACCTCCGGGACAGGGGACCGCTAATGAAAAACTGTTTTTT.

The chain uses TRBV10-2 and TRBJ2-3; 12 nucleotides align to TRBD2. J gave up 4 bases and V 6 bases, and 5 bases lay outside the gene matches. This CDR3 has 15 residues. The germline CDR1 and CDR2 sequences are WSHSY and SAAADI. CDR3 in DNA: TGCGCCAGCAGACCCCTAGCGGGGGGGCCAGATACGCAGTATTTT. The encoded protein is CASRPLAGGPDTQYF.

The rearrangement uses TRBV5-1 and TRBJ1-4; 9 nucleotides match TRBD1. V shed 1 base and J 7 bases; nucleotides not matched to a gene: 14. Germline V gene sequence: CDR1 SGHRS, CDR2 YFSETQ. This CDR3 has 18 amino acids. The CDR3 loop is CASSLKSLGGTGREKLFF. In nucleotides, the CDR3 is TGCGCCAGCAGCTTGAAGTCCCTTGGTGGGACAGGGCGTGAAAAACTGTTTTTT.

By sample fraction, this clone is medium-sized. The chain couples TRBV7-9 to TRBJ1-6; D gene uncertain. V lost 1 base and J 6 bases, leaving 7 bases between the germline ends. Germline assignment: CDR1 SEHNR and CDR2 FQNEAQ (reference sequence). The CDR3 contains 14 residues. This CDR3 reads CASSLGGLNSPLHF. DNA of the CDR3: TGTGCCAGCAGCTTAGGGGGTCTTAATTCACCCCTCCACTTT.

The V gene is TRBV6-6, the J gene TRBJ1-4; no clear D gene. Trimming pared 5 bases from V and 0 bases from J, leaving 7 bases between. This CDR3 is built from 14 residues. CDR1 MNHNY and CDR2 SVGAGI come from the germline V gene (reference sequence). The CDR3 is CASSPYSTNEKLFF. Written as DNA, the CDR3 is TGTGCCAGCAGTCCTTACTCAACTAATGAAAAACTGTTTTTT.

This clone appeared a few times. The V gene is TRBV4-2, the J gene TRBJ2-1; 7 bases match TRBD2. Germline V lookup: CDR1 LGHNA, CDR2 YNFKEQ. The ends lost 0 bases at V and 1 base at J; junction bases unmatched: 3. The CDR3 runs to 16 residues. The CDR3 protein is CASSQDLGGSYNEQFF. CDR3 DNA sequence: TGTGCCAGCAGCCAAGATTTGGGGGGGTCCTACAATGAGCAGTTCTTC.